The following is a T cell receptor (beta chain) sequence with its context. What it binds is unknown. Patients with chemo-refractory metastatic non-small-cell lung cancer received focal radiation plus CTLA-4 blockade with ipilimumab. The source of the sample is a study of radiotherapy plus CTLA-4 blockade in lung cancer. Overall study context: With 25% to 35% of patients having disease control, objective responses were seen in under 20%. The study, taken as a whole, reports: Clones of tumor-derived TCRs expanded in blood after radiotherapy plus ipilimumab. Reports identified early blood T cell clone dynamics, with interferon-beta, as the best response predictor.

From germline, CDR1 is LNHDA and CDR2 SQIVND (reference sequence). V gave up 3 bases and J gave up 5 bases, with 13 bases separating them. The CDR3 length is 14 residues. Only in-frame clones appear in the TCRdb table, and some are missing; sequencing was by immunoSEQ multiplex PCR. The repertoire holds roughly 75,000 clones, about four fifths seen once, with under 25% in the top ten. This material consisted of peripheral blood, taken from a patient treated with radiotherapy plus ipilimumab. V is TRBV19 and J is TRBJ1-1, with D possibly being TRBD1 (6 bases). The receptor was derived from a human donor with non-small cell lung cancer whose response to radiotherapy plus ipilimumab could not be evaluated. Some clones in this sample may be carry-over from other donors' samples. The CDR3 protein is CASSIPLRGTEAFF. The CDR3 DNA sequence: TGTGCCAGTAGTATCCCCCTGAGGGGGACTGAAGCTTTCTTT.